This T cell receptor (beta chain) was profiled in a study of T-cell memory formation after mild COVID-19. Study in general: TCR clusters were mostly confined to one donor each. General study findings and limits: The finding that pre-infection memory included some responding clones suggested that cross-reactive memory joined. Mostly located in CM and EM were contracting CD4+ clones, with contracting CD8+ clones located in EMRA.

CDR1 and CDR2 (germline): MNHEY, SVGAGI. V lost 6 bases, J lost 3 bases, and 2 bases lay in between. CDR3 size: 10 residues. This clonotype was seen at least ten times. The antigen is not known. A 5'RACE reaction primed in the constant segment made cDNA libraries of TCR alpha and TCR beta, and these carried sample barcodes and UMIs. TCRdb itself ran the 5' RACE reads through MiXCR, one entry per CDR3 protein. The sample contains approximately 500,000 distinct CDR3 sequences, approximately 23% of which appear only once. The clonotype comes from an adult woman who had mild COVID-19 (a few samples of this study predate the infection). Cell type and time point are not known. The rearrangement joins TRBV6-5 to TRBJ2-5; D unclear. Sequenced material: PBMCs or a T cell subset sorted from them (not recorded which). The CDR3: CASRKETQYF. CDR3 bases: TGTGCCAGCAGGAAAGAGACCCAGTACTTC.